This entry describes one TCR beta chain. Its antigen is as yet unknown. The data are from a study of glioma-infiltrating T cells. Amplification of TCR alpha and beta CDR3 regions from RNA used iRepertoire nested multiplex PCR. Input was roughly 95-400 ng of tissue mRNA or PBMC total RNA. TCRdb used MiXCR to reprocess the multiplex PCR reads, holding one entry per CDR3 protein. The table records around 150,000 distinct CDR3 sequences, more than 35% of them present only once. General study points: Only very few CDR3 sequences appeared in both tissue and blood. Non-neoplastic patients had below-expected tissue-blood divergence, while all gliomas exceeded expectation.

Per germline, CDR1 DFQATT and CDR2 SNEGSKA (reference sequence). The CDR3 sequence is 15 residues long. J gave up 7 bases and V 3 bases, and 12 bases lay outside the gene matches. This rearrangement joins TRBV20-1 to TRBJ1-5; TRBD1 aligns across 7 bases. Material: glioma tissue, nonneoplastic brain tissue, or PBMCs (not recorded which). The sequence was collected from a human donor with low-grade glioma or glioblastoma, undergoing nonglioma brain surgery, or in good health (not recorded which). This CDR3 reads CSASLRDRAGQPQHF. In DNA form, the CDR3 reads TGCAGTGCTAGCCTTCGTGACAGGGCGGGCCAGCCCCAGCATTTT.